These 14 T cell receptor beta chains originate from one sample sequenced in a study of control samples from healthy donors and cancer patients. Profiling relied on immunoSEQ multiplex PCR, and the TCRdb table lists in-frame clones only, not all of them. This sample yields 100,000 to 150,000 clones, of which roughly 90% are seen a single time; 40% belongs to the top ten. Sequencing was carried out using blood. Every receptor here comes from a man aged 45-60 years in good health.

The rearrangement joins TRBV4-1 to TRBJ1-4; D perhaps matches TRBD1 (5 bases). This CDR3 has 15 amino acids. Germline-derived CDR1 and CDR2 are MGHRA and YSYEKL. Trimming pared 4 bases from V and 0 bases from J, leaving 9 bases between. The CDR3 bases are TGCGCCAGCAGCCTACAGGTCGCAACTAATGAAAAACTGTTTTTT. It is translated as CASSLQVATNEKLFF.

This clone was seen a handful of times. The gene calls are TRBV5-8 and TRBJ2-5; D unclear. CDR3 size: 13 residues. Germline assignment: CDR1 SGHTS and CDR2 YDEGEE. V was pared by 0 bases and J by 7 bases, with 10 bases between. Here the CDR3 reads CASSLGVFGTQYF. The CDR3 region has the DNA TGTGCCAGCAGCTTGGGTGTCTTTGGGACCCAGTACTTC.

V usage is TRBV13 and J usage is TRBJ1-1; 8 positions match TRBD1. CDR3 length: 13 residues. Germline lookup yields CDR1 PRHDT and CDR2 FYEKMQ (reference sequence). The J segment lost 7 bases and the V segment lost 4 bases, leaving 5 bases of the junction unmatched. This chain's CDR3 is CASSSQGVGEAFF. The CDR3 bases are TGTGCCAGCAGCTCACAGGGGGTTGGTGAAGCTTTCTTT.

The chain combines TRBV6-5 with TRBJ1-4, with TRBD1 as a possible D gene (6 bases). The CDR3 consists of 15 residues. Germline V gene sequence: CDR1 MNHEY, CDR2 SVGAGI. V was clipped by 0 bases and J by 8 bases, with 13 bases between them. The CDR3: CASSYSAGEREKLFF. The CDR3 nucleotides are TGTGCCAGCAGTTACTCGGCAGGGGAACGAGAAAAACTGTTTTTT.

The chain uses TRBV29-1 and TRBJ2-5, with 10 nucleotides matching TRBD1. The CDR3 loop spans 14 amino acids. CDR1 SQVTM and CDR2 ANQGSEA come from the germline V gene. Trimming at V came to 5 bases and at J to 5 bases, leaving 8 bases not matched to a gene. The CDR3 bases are TGCAGCGTTTGGAGGACAGGGGGAGACGAGACCCAGTACTTC. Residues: CSVWRTGGDETQYF.

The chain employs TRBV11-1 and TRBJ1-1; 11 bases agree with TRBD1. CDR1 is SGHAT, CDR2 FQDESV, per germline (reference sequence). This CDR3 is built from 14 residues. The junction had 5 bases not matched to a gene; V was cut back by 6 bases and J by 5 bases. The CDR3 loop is CASRRTGGATEAFF. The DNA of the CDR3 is TGTGCCAGCAGACGGACAGGGGGCGCGACTGAAGCTTTCTTT.

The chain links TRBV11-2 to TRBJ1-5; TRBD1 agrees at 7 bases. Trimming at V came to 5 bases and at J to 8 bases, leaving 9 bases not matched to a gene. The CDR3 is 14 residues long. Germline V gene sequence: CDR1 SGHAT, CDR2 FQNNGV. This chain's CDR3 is CASSTQGKGEPQHF. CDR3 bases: TGTGCCAGCAGCACACAGGGGAAGGGGGAGCCCCAGCATTTT.

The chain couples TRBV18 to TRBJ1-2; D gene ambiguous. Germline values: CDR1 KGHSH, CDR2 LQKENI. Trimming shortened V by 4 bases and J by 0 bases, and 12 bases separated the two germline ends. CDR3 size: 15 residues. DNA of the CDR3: TGTGCCAGCTCACTTGGCCCTCGGACTAACTATGGCTACACCTTC. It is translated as CASSLGPRTNYGYTF.

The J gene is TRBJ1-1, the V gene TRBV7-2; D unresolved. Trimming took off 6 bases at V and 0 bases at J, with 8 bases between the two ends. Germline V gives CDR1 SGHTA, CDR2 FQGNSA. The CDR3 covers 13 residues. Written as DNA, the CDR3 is TGTGCCAGCAGTTATGAACTGAACACTGAAGCTTTCTTT. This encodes CASSYELNTEAFF. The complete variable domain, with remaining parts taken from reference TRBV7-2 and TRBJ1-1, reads GAGVSQSPSNKVTEKGKDVELRCDPISGHTALYWYRQSLGQGLEFLIYFQGNSAPDKSGLPSDRFSAERTGGSVSTLTIQRTQQEDSAVYLCASSYELNTEAFFGQGTRLTVV.

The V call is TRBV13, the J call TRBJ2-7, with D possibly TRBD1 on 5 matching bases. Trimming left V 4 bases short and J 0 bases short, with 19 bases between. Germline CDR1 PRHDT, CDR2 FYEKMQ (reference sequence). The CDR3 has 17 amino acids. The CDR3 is CASSSLKGHSSSYEQYF. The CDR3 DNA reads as TGTGCCAGCAGCTCACTGAAAGGACACTCTAGCTCCTACGAGCAGTACTTC.

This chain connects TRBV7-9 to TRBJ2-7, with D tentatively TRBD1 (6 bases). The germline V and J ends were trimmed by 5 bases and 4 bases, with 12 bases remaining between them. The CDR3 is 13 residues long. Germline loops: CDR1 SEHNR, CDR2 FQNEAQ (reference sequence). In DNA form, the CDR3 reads TGTGCCAGCAGCACCTACAGGGCGTACGAGCAGTACTTC. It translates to CASSTYRAYEQYF.

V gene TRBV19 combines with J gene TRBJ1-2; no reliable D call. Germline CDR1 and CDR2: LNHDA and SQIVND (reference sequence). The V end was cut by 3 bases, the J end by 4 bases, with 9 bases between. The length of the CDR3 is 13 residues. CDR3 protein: CASSMAGSYGYTF. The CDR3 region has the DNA TGTGCCAGTAGTATGGCCGGGAGCTATGGCTACACCTTC.

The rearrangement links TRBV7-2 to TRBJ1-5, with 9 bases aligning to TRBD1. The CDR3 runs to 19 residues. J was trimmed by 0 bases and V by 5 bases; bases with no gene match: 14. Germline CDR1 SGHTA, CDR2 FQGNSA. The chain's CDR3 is CASSTGTGIFLYSNQPQHF. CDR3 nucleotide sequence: TGTGCCAGCAGCACCGGGACAGGGATCTTTCTATATAGCAATCAGCCCCAGCATTTT.

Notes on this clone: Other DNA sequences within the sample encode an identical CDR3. This CDR3 is CASSQVATGGAYTEAFF. The CDR3 DNA reads TGCGCCAGCAGCCAAGTCGCGACAGGGGGCGCTTACACTGAAGCTTTCTTT. The V and J genes are TRBV4-1 and TRBJ1-1; 10 bases line up with TRBD1. CDR1 is MGHRA and CDR2 is YSYEKL in the germline V gene. The trim removed 1 base at V and 3 bases at J, leaving 8 bases unmatched. This CDR3 is 17 amino acids long.